Each of the 15 T cell receptor beta chains below was sequenced from the same sample in a study of glioma-infiltrating T cells after dendritic cell vaccination. Some clones are missing from TCRdb's copy, which holds only in-frame ones; the method was immunoSEQ multiplex PCR. The sample yields tens of thousands of clones, 82% seen once. Sequenced here: blood, sampled before dendritic cell vaccination. These TCRs come from a human donor with glioblastoma.

The chain combines TRBV11-2 with TRBJ2-3, with 9 bases lining up with TRBD2. The CDR3 has 18 amino acids. V shed 1 base, J shed 0 bases, and the junction held 8 bases outside the gene matches. Per germline, CDR1 SGHAT and CDR2 FQNNGV. The CDR3 sequence: CASSLAGRGGLSTDTQYF. CDR3 bases: TGTGCCAGCAGCTTAGCCGGGCGGGGGGGCCTAAGCACAGATACGCAGTATTTT.

The genes are TRBV27 and TRBJ1-1; TRBD1 matches 7 bases. The germline V gene encodes CDR1 MNHEY and CDR2 SMNVEV (reference sequence). Trimming at V came to 3 bases and at J to 4 bases, leaving 2 bases not matched to a gene. This CDR3 is built from 13 residues. This CDR3 reads CASSFQGGTEAFF. The CDR3 DNA reads TGTGCCAGCAGTTTCCAGGGGGGCACTGAAGCTTTCTTT.

V and J are TRBV7-9 and TRBJ2-7; D is unclear. Germline CDR1 and CDR2: SEHNR and FQNEAQ (reference sequence). V was shortened by 0 bases and J by 3 bases, with 9 bases between the two germline ends. There are 14 residues in the CDR3. In nucleotides, the CDR3 is TGTGCCAGCAGCTTAGCGTCTAGTAACTACGAGCAGTACTTC. Translation: CASSLASSNYEQYF.

This clone was observed a few times. The CDR3 protein is CASSQGTGQLNEKLFF. CDR3 nucleotide sequence: TGTGCCAGCAGCCAGGGAACCGGACAGCTTAATGAAAAACTGTTTTTT. The chain uses TRBV4-2 and TRBJ1-4; D perhaps matches TRBD1 (6 bases). The CDR3 contains 16 residues. Trimming took 3 bases from V and 4 from J, leaving 15 bases between them. Germline assignment: CDR1 LGHNA and CDR2 YNFKEQ.

The chain links TRBV4-1 to TRBJ1-1; D possibly corresponds to TRBD1 (5 bases). V lost 2 bases to trimming and J lost 5 bases, with 18 bases between them. CDR1 and CDR2 from the germline V gene are MGHRA and YSYEKL. There are 16 residues in the CDR3. The CDR3 is CASSQPTKGLWTEAFF. The CDR3 DNA follows: TGCGCCAGCAGCCAACCTACAAAGGGGTTATGGACTGAAGCTTTCTTT.

The chain carries TRBV28 and TRBJ1-4, with TRBD1 as a possible D gene (5 bases). V dropped 5 bases and J dropped 8 bases, with 21 bases sitting between them. The germline CDR1 and CDR2 sequences are MDHEN and SYDVKM. CDR3 size: 16 residues. CDR3 DNA sequence: TGTGCCAGCAGTCCCCCGTCGACACCCGGGGGGGAAAAACTGTTTTTT. It translates to CASSPPSTPGGEKLFF. Full variable domain (outside the CDR3, taken from reference TRBV28 and TRBJ1-4): DVKVTQSSRYLVKRTGEKVFLECVQDMDHENMFWYRQDPGLGLRLIYFSYDVKMKEKGDIPEGYSVSREKKERFSLILESASTNQTSMYLCASSPPSTPGGEKLFFGSGTQLSVL.

The V and J genes are TRBV7-9 and TRBJ1-1, with TRBD1 matching 7 bases. CDR1 and CDR2 from the germline V gene are SEHNR and FQNEAQ (reference sequence). There are 15 residues in the CDR3. V was clipped by 5 bases and J by 1 base; unmatched bases: 7. CDR3 DNA sequence: TGTGCCAGCAGCCCAAGGGGACAGAGGAACACTGAAGCTTTCTTT. This gives the protein CASSPRGQRNTEAFF.

The V gene is TRBV6-1, the J gene TRBJ2-7, with 9 bases fitting TRBD1. Trimming took 6 bases from V and 5 from J; bases not matched to a gene: 8. Germline assignment: CDR1 MNHNS and CDR2 SASEGT. The CDR3 loop spans 14 amino acids. The DNA of the CDR3 is TGTGCCAGCAGGCGCAACCGGGACAGGGACGAGCAGTACTTC. It specifies CASRRNRDRDEQYF.

The chain joins TRBV27 to TRBJ1-2; D might be TRBD1 (5 bases). This CDR3 region has 16 residues. The ends were cut back, 3 bases at V and 0 bases at J, with 14 bases in the middle. The germline V gene has CDR1 MNHEY and CDR2 SMNVEV (reference sequence). DNA of the CDR3: TGTGCCAGCAGTTTTGTTCAGGGTACCCCTAACTATGGCTACACCTTC. It specifies CASSFVQGTPNYGYTF.

This chain links TRBV27 with TRBJ2-1; 11 bases map to TRBD2. Unmatched junction bases numbered 6, after V lost 2 bases and J lost 6 bases. This CDR3 spans 16 amino acids. Per germline, CDR1 MNHEY and CDR2 SMNVEV (reference sequence). The CDR3 DNA follows: TGTGCCAGCAGTTTAGTTAGGCTAGCGGGAGGCAATGAGCAGTTCTTC. Translation gives CASSLVRLAGGNEQFF.

This clone has just a few counts. This chain connects TRBV4-1 to TRBJ2-7, with 7 bases matching TRBD1. This CDR3 spans 17 amino acids. Germline assignment: CDR1 MGHRA and CDR2 YSYEKL. The junction had 10 bases not matched to a gene; V was cut back by 0 bases and J by 2 bases. For the CDR3, the DNA is TGCGCCAGCAGCCAAGATCTTTATCAACAGGGGACCTACGAGCAGTACTTC. Translated, it gives CASSQDLYQQGTYEQYF.

The chain combines TRBV5-1 with TRBJ1-1; tentative D call: TRBD1 (6 bases). Germline CDR1 reads SGHRS; CDR2 reads YFSETQ. The CDR3 extends over 14 amino acids. The V end was cut by 2 bases, the J end by 5 bases, with 13 bases between. CDR3 region: CASSFSQGRTEAFF. Written as DNA, the CDR3 is TGCGCCAGCAGCTTTTCACAGGGAAGGACTGAAGCTTTCTTT.

This clone was recorded once. The gene calls are TRBV2 and TRBJ1-1; D uncertain. Germline V CDR1 and CDR2: SNHLY, FYNNEI. This CDR3 contains 13 residues. V was pared by 6 bases and J by 0 bases, with 8 bases between. The DNA for the CDR3 is TGTGCCAGCAGGGACTACATGAACACTGAAGCTTTCTTT. It yields the protein CASRDYMNTEAFF.

In its sample, this clone was seen once. This sequence joins TRBV5-5 and TRBJ2-2; D remains ambiguous. In germline, CDR1 is SGHKS, CDR2 YYEKEE (reference sequence). The CDR3 contains 17 residues. Trimming took off 5 bases at V and 1 base at J, with 18 bases between the two ends. The CDR3: CASRPALFRQNTGELFF. The CDR3 DNA follows: TGTGCCAGCAGACCGGCTCTATTCAGACAGAACACCGGGGAGCTGTTTTTT.

This clone has only one observation. This chain connects TRBV27 to TRBJ2-1; 8 nucleotides align to TRBD1. Germline V CDR1 and CDR2: MNHEY, SMNVEV (reference sequence). The CDR3 length is 14 residues. V lost 1 base, J lost 7 bases, and 3 bases stayed unmatched. Written as DNA, the CDR3 is TGTGCCAGCAGTTTATTACAGGGGGGAAATGAGCAGTTCTTC. This encodes CASSLLQGGNEQFF.